The 11 T cell receptor beta chains below come from one sample, sequenced in a study of PD-L1 blockade in urothelial cancer. Clones were read by immunoSEQ multiplex PCR, and TCRdb kept only the in-frame ones, dropping some. The table includes under 50,000 clones, 82% detected once. Documented time point: pretreatment peripheral blood. The material sequenced was PBMCs, taken around atezolizumab (anti-PD-L1) treatment. The receptor source for this set is a man over 45 with urothelial cancer.

This chain links TRBV10-3 with TRBJ1-5; D is uncertain. Germline lookup yields CDR1 ENHRY and CDR2 SYGVKD. Trimming removed 0 bases at V and 4 bases at J, with 10 bases between. This CDR3 has 15 residues. DNA of the CDR3: TGTGCCATCAGTGAGTCGCAGGCAGCAAATCAGCCCCAGCATTTT. It codes for CAISESQAANQPQHF.

The rearrangement uses TRBV28 and TRBJ2-5; D uncertain. CDR1 is MDHEN, CDR2 SYDVKM, per germline. Trimming shortened V by 6 bases and J by 1 base, and 3 bases separated the two germline ends. The CDR3 extends over 11 amino acids. The CDR3 sequence: CASRAQETQYF. Here the CDR3 DNA reads TGTGCCAGCAGGGCCCAAGAGACCCAGTACTTC.

This clone was observed a handful of times. The gene calls are TRBV10-3 and TRBJ1-1, with 10 bases identical to TRBD1. This CDR3 region has 15 residues. V lost 4 bases, J lost 4 bases, and 6 bases stayed unmatched. Germline lookup yields CDR1 ENHRY and CDR2 SYGVKD. CDR3 residues: CAISGADRGTTEAFF. Written as DNA, the CDR3 is TGTGCCATCAGTGGGGCGGACAGGGGGACCACTGAAGCTTTCTTT.

The chain recombines TRBV6-5 with TRBJ2-5; 7 nucleotides match TRBD1. The CDR3 covers 15 residues. Germline lookup yields CDR1 MNHEY and CDR2 SVGAGI. The J segment lost 2 bases and the V segment lost 5 bases, leaving 8 bases of the junction unmatched. The CDR3 reads CASSPSPGQQETQYF. The CDR3 DNA follows: TGTGCCAGCAGTCCCTCCCCGGGACAGCAAGAGACCCAGTACTTC.

The chain is built from TRBV19 and TRBJ2-1; tentative D call: TRBD2 (5 bases). Looked up from germline, CDR1 is LNHDA and CDR2 is SQIVND (reference sequence). This CDR3 spans 15 amino acids. V was pared by 6 bases and J by 6 bases, with 18 bases between. CDR3 nucleotide sequence: TGTGCCAGTAGGCCTCCAGACTCCGGGGTCAATGAGCAGTTCTTC. The encoded protein is CASRPPDSGVNEQFF.

The chain has TRBV18 and TRBJ2-7; D ambiguous. The CDR3 is made up of 13 amino acids. Trimming removed 3 bases at V and 4 bases at J, with 10 bases between. CDR1 is KGHSH and CDR2 is LQKENI in the germline V gene. DNA of the CDR3: TGTGCCAGCTCACCCGTGGGCGAGTACGAGCAGTACTTC. Its translation: CASSPVGEYEQYF.

This rearrangement joins TRBV18 to TRBJ2-3; 10 bases are a match to TRBD1. Trimming removed 3 bases from V and 2 bases from J; junction bases left unmatched: 2. There are 15 residues in the CDR3. Germline V gives CDR1 KGHSH, CDR2 LQKENI. CDR3: CASSPRQGATDTQYF. The CDR3 region has the DNA TGTGCCAGCTCACCGAGACAGGGGGCCACAGATACGCAGTATTTT.

This clone has a single count. V and J are TRBV2 and TRBJ2-5; TRBD2 matches at 13 bases. Germline lookup yields CDR1 SNHLY and CDR2 FYNNEI. J lost 5 bases, V lost 0 bases, and 15 bases had no gene match. The CDR3 totals 20 residues. CDR3 sequence: CASSEAATSGGAGGHETQYF. The DNA for the CDR3 is TGTGCCAGCAGTGAAGCAGCCACTAGCGGGGGGGCGGGAGGTCACGAGACCCAGTACTTC. The full variable domain, completed using reference TRBV2 and TRBJ2-5, is EPEVTQTPSHQVTQMGQEVILRCVPISNHLYFYWYRQILGQKVEFLVSFYNNEISEKSEIFDDQFSVERPDGSNFTLKIRSTKLEDSAMYFCASSEAATSGGAGGHETQYFGPGTRLLVL.

This clone was counted once. The V and J genes are TRBV10-3 and TRBJ2-5; perhaps TRBD2 as D (5 bases). The length of the CDR3 is 13 residues. Germline V lookup: CDR1 ENHRY, CDR2 SYGVKD. V was cut by 10 bases and J by 4 bases, with 16 bases left in between. CDR3 region: CATKHVRGETQYF. The CDR3 DNA follows: TGTGCCACAAAACACGTACGGGGAGAGACCCAGTACTTC.

The rearrangement joins TRBV5-1 to TRBJ1-1, with TRBD1 matching over 8 bases. The CDR3 sequence is 13 residues long. V dropped 4 bases and J dropped 5; count of bases not matched to a gene: 4. Germline loops: CDR1 SGHRS, CDR2 YFSETQ. CDR3 coding DNA: TGCGCCAGCAGCATACAGGGGGGTACTGAAGCTTTCTTT. It yields the protein CASSIQGGTEAFF.

The rearrangement joins TRBV15 to TRBJ2-7; D is unresolved. The V end was cut by 0 bases, the J end by 0 bases, with 9 bases between. Germline V gives CDR1 LNHNV, CDR2 YYDKDF (reference sequence). This CDR3 spans 15 amino acids. CDR3 DNA: TGTGCCACCAGCAGAGATCGAGGCAGCTCCTACGAGCAGTACTTC. It is translated as CATSRDRGSSYEQYF. Drawing the rest from reference TRBV15 and TRBJ2-7, the complete variable domain is DAMVIQNPRYQVTQFGKPVTLSCSQTLNHNVMYWYQQKSSQAPKLLFHYYDKDFNNEADTPDNFQSRRPNTSFCFLDIRSPGLGDTAMYLCATSRDRGSSYEQYFGPGTRLTVT.